These T cell receptor beta chains were read from a single sample in a study of blood T cells in healthy people across ages. TCRdb independently ran MiXCR on the 5' RACE reads; one entry per CDR3 protein. The repertoire holds approximately 1,000,000 distinct CDR3 sequences, with 35% to 45% as singletons. The specimen sequenced was blood. These receptors originate from a man aged 18 to 30 in good health. The CDR3 runs from the conserved cysteine through the conserved F or W. Fields, in order: clone size, CDR3 length, D gene, J gene, V gene, CDR3 protein, CDR3 DNA. D genes are given only for firm matches. Not all rows give a size; the values are once, few, many and, for expanded clones, a class.

few,12,TRBD1,TRBJ1-1,TRBV12-3/TRBV12-4,CASRDRGYEAFF,TGTGCCAGCAGGGACAGGGGATATGAAGCTTTCTTT
NA,14,NA,TRBJ1-4,TRBV5-1,CASSPTEESGKLFF,TGCGCCAGCAGCCCAACAGAAGAGTCCGGGAAACTGTTTTTT
few,13,NA,TRBJ2-1,TRBV29-1,CSGRARGRNEQFF,TGCAGCGGGAGGGCCAGGGGAAGGAATGAGCAGTTCTTC
NA,14,NA,TRBJ2-3,TRBV18,CASSPNGYTDTQYF,TGTGCCAGCTCACCGAACGGATACACAGATACGCAGTATTTT
NA,13,NA,TRBJ2-1,TRBV9,CAGSVAQNNEQFF,TGTGCCGGCAGCGTAGCCCAGAATAATGAGCAGTTCTTC
few,17,NA,TRBJ2-2,TRBV6-2/TRBV6-3,CASSYDERGKATGELFF,TGTGCCAGCAGCTACGATGAAAGGGGAAAGGCCACCGGGGAGCTGTTTTTT
NA,16,TRBD1,TRBJ2-3,TRBV7-8,CAGSSTGGVRTDTQYF,TGTGCCGGCAGCTCCACAGGGGGAGTGAGGACAGATACGCAGTATTTT
NA,15,NA,TRBJ1-5,TRBV12-3/TRBV12-4,CASRERGNSNQPQHF,TGTGCCAGCAGGGAACGGGGGAATAGCAATCAGCCCCAGCATTTT
few,15,NA,TRBJ1-5,TRBV6-6,CASYRTGGLNQPQHF,TGTGCCAGTTACCGGACTGGGGGTTTGAATCAGCCCCAGCATTTT
once,13,NA,TRBJ2-3,TRBV5-1,CASSSVMADTQYF,TGCGCCAGCAGCTCGGTAATGGCCGATACGCAGTATTTT
NA,12,NA,TRBJ2-7,TRBV14,CASSQDAIVQYF,TGTGCCAGCAGCCAAGATGCGATAGTGCAGTACTTC
many,17,NA,TRBJ2-3,TRBV20-1,CSAQRGGAGLITDTQYF,TGCAGTGCCCAAAGAGGGGGGGCAGGGCTGATAACGGATACGCAGTATTTT
few,14,NA,TRBJ2-7,TRBV6-2/TRBV6-3,CASSYAGEDYEQYF,TGTGCCAGCAGTTACGCAGGGGAGGACTACGAGCAGTACTTC
NA,16,NA,TRBJ1-4,TRBV4-1,CASSLLTGRHNEKLFF,TGCGCCAGCAGCCTACTTACAGGGCGGCATAATGAAAAACTGTTTTTT
NA,13,NA,TRBJ1-6,TRBV27,CASSPGPLSPLHF,TGTGCCAGCAGTCCGGGACCGCTTTCACCCCTCCACTTT
NA,20,NA,TRBJ1-5,TRBV5-8,CASSLAGLWSSEGSNQPQHF,TGTGCCAGCAGCTTGGCCGGTCTCTGGTCCTCAGAAGGGAGCAATCAGCCCCAGCATTTT
NA,14,NA,TRBJ2-2,TRBV4-3,CASSQDWATGELFF,TGCGCCAGCAGCCAAGACTGGGCCACCGGGGAGCTGTTTTTT
NA,15,NA,TRBJ1-5,TRBV27,CASTRTAHSNQPQHF,TGTGCCAGCACTCGGACAGCCCATAGCAATCAGCCCCAGCATTTT
NA,14,TRBD1,TRBJ2-1,TRBV3-1,CASSLLKQGNEQFF,TGTGCCAGCAGCCTATTAAAACAGGGGAATGAGCAGTTCTTC
NA,15,TRBD2,TRBJ2-5,TRBV20-1,CSARDSGLAQETQYF,TGCAGTGCTAGAGATTCGGGACTAGCCCAAGAGACCCAGTACTTC
few,16,NA,TRBJ2-1,TRBV7-9,CASSGRRGTSYNEQFF,TGTGCCAGCAGCGGCCGCAGGGGGACTTCCTACAATGAGCAGTTCTTC
few,14,NA,TRBJ2-3,TRBV9,CASSTYGGTDTQYF,TGTGCCAGCAGCACCTACGGAGGAACAGATACGCAGTATTTT
few,15,NA,TRBJ2-1,TRBV7-2,CASSPGGWGKHEQFF,TGTGCCAGCAGCCCGGGTGGTTGGGGAAAACATGAGCAGTTCTTC
few,13,NA,TRBJ2-1,TRBV29-1,CSVEGRNYNEQFF,TGCAGCGTTGAAGGGCGGAACTACAATGAGCAGTTCTTC
few,16,NA,TRBJ2-3,TRBV27,CASSFFPPGSADTQYF,TGTGCCAGCAGTTTTTTTCCACCGGGATCAGCAGATACGCAGTATTTT
NA,14,NA,TRBJ1-2,TRBV4-3,CASSQADDNYGYTF,TGCGCCAGCAGCCAAGCCGACGATAACTATGGCTACACCTTC
NA,11,NA,TRBJ2-3,TRBV3-1,CASSQKDKQYF,TGTGCCAGCAGCCAGAAAGACAAGCAGTATTTT
NA,14,NA,TRBJ1-1,TRBV7-3,CASSEGMIGTEAFF,TGTGCCAGCAGTGAGGGGATGATTGGGACTGAAGCTTTCTTT
NA,16,TRBD2,TRBJ2-1,TRBV12-3/TRBV12-4,CASSPLIGLAEGTQFF,TGTGCCAGCAGTCCCCTCATCGGACTAGCCGAGGGGACCCAGTTCTTC
NA,14,NA,TRBJ2-2,TRBV4-3,CASREGINTGELFF,TGCGCCAGCAGGGAGGGTATTAACACCGGGGAGCTGTTTTTT
many,11,NA,TRBJ1-2,TRBV10-3,CAIRELEGYTF,TGTGCCATCAGAGAACTGGAGGGCTACACCTTC
many,15,NA,TRBJ2-1,TRBV4-3,CASSQDLGGFGEQFF,TGCGCCAGCAGCCAAGATCTTGGGGGTTTCGGTGAGCAGTTCTTC
NA,18,NA,TRBJ2-4,TRBV4-2,CASSPRARGLVTKNIQYF,TGTGCCAGCAGCCCCCGCGCAAGGGGACTCGTAACCAAAAACATTCAGTACTTC
NA,17,TRBD2,TRBJ2-1,TRBV12-3/TRBV12-4,CASSPEKRGGRWNEQFF,TGTGCCAGCAGCCCGGAAAAGCGGGGGGGCCGGTGGAATGAGCAGTTCTTC
NA,19,TRBD2,TRBJ2-3,TRBV12-3/TRBV12-4,CASSLSGTSGGAGTDTQYF,TGTGCCAGCAGTCTGTCCGGGACTAGCGGGGGGGCCGGCACAGATACGCAGTATTTT
NA,15,NA,TRBJ1-5,TRBV6-2/TRBV6-3,CASSLPGHSNQPQHF,TGTGCCAGCAGTTTGCCGGGACATAGCAATCAGCCCCAGCATTTT
few,15,NA,TRBJ1-5,TRBV4-3,CASSQGVRGNQPQHF,TGCGCCAGCAGCCAGGGGGTTCGGGGCAATCAGCCCCAGCATTTT
few,13,TRBD1,TRBJ2-1,TRBV6-1,CASSGQGFTEQFF,TGTGCCAGCAGCGGACAGGGTTTTACTGAGCAGTTCTTC
few,15,NA,TRBJ2-5,TRBV4-1,CASSQAVGGVETQYF,TGCGCCAGCAGCCAAGCGGTGGGTGGTGTAGAGACCCAGTACTTC
few,15,NA,TRBJ1-2,TRBV5-4,CASRPGTSINYGYTF,TGTGCCAGCAGACCTGGGACATCCATTAACTATGGCTACACCTTC